The present TCR beta chain was sequenced within a study of low-dose radiotherapy and immunotherapy resistance in tumors. Primers used for first-strand cDNA, a TRAV- and TRBV-specific set, covered both alpha and beta chains. TCRs were put through approximately 21 PCR cycles of amplification with Phusion. A constant-region primer and the V-primer adapter served as the primer pair. TCRdb independently ran MiXCR on the reads; one entry per CDR3 protein. The sample comprises some 11,000 distinct CDR3 sequences, roughly 60% of which are singletons, and approximately 10% rests with the top ten. Trimming shortened V by 10 bases and J by 0 bases, and 10 bases separated the two germline ends. This CDR3 has 13 amino acids. The germline V gene encodes CDR1 MDHEN and CDR2 SYDVKM.

This clonotype was obtained from a human donor with advanced metastatic prostate, ovarian, gallbladder or colorectal cancer (not recorded which). This table probably holds off-target reads from a library built for another chain. V and J are TRBV28 and TRBJ2-4, with TRBD1 as a possible D gene (5 bases). The DNA for the CDR3 is TGTGCCATCACAGGAGTAGCCAAAAACATTCAGTACTTC. Its translation is CAITGVAKNIQYF.